The entry that follows covers one T cell receptor (beta chain) sequence. Its target is not known. This CDR3 region has 15 residues. The germline V gene encodes CDR1 MNHEY and CDR2 SMNVEV (reference sequence). The V gene lost 6 bases and the J gene lost 8 bases, with 20 bases spanning the gap. Documented treatment: approximately 9-day PBMC culture with coronavirus spike peptide pools or control peptides (ViraFEST assay). ViraFEST sequenced TCRs after peptide-pool expansion of antigen-specific T cells. Days 3 and 7 saw half the medium replaced with fresh IL-2 medium. This sample was included in a study of vaccination and CD4 T cells after COVID-19. Notes on the study in general: The study found median SARS-CoV-2-reactive clonotypes rising from about 20 to 38, not significantly.

Sequenced with the Oncomine TCR Beta short-read assay was DNA taken from cultured CD4+ T cells. A single record per CDR3 protein comes from TCRdb applying MiXCR to the PCR reads. The sample consists of about 21,000 distinct CDR3 sequences, around 68% of them appearing once. The specimen comprised CD4+ T cells from blood, cultured in vitro, sampled before SARS-CoV-2 vaccination. This TCR was sampled from a human donor who received a COVID-19 vaccine. This chain connects TRBV27 to TRBJ2-1; D call uncertain. The CDR3 region has the DNA TGTGCCAGCAGGGCCCAGATCCCAACTGATCATGAGCAGTTCTTC. Residues: CASRAQIPTDHEQFF.